A single sample gave rise to the 14 T cell receptor beta chains below, sequenced in a study of graft-versus-host responses after intestinal transplantation. The data were produced by immunoSEQ multiplex PCR, yet TCRdb's version contains in-frame clones alone and is incomplete. The sample includes over 90,000 clones, 93% of them seen just once. These TCRs are of unknown antigen specificity. Sequences were derived from unstimulated CD8+ T cells sorted from spleen or lymph node cells, sampled before intestinal transplant. These receptors originate from a human donor who received an intestinal transplant.

The V and J genes are TRBV5-1 and TRBJ1-6, with no clear D. In germline, CDR1 is SGHRS, CDR2 YFSETQ. Trimming took off 4 bases at V and 0 bases at J, with 14 bases between the two ends. The CDR3 contains 17 residues. This CDR3 reads CASSNLEEDSYNSPLHF. The CDR3 coding sequence is TGCGCCAGCAGCAACCTGGAGGAGGACTCCTATAATTCACCCCTCCACTTT.

This clone was detected only once. This chain joins TRBV2 and TRBJ2-5, with D possibly matching TRBD1 (6 bases). The length of the CDR3 is 16 residues. Germline values: CDR1 SNHLY, CDR2 FYNNEI. Trimming took off 1 base at V and 5 bases at J, with 17 bases between the two ends. DNA for the CDR3: TGTGCCAGCAGTGAAGGACCCCAGGGGCCCTCGGAGACCCAGTACTTC. Amino acids: CASSEGPQGPSETQYF. Drawing the rest from reference TRBV2 and TRBJ2-5, the complete variable domain is EPEVTQTPSHQVTQMGQEVILRCVPISNHLYFYWYRQILGQKVEFLVSFYNNEISEKSEIFDDQFSVERPDGSNFTLKIRSTKLEDSAMYFCASSEGPQGPSETQYFGPGTRLLVL.

V usage is TRBV2 and J usage is TRBJ1-1, with 7 bases identical to TRBD1. This CDR3 has 13 amino acids. The germline V gene encodes CDR1 SNHLY and CDR2 FYNNEI. Losses at the gene ends were 7 bases for V and 5 bases for J; bases not matched to a gene: 7. The CDR3 loop reads CASKIAGGTEAFF. The CDR3 bases are TGTGCCAGCAAAATCGCAGGGGGGACTGAAGCTTTCTTT.

This chain uses TRBV13 with TRBJ2-1, with 8 bases matching TRBD2. The CDR3 is 16 amino acids. Looked up from germline, CDR1 is PRHDT and CDR2 is FYEKMQ (reference sequence). Germline trimming cut 6 bases from V and 5 bases from J; bases unmatched to any gene: 12. CDR3 bases: TGTGCCAGCAGTTTGGGAGCGGGGGTCCGAAACAATGAGCAGTTCTTC. This encodes CASSLGAGVRNNEQFF.

V is TRBV15 and J is TRBJ2-3, with 8 bases matching TRBD2. V lost 3 bases and J lost 0; bases outside the gene matches: 5. CDR3 length equals 16 residues. Germline CDR1 LNHNV, CDR2 YYDKDF (reference sequence). The CDR3 is CATSSEGGGSTDTQYF. The CDR3 nucleotides are TGTGCCACCAGCAGTGAGGGCGGGGGGAGCACAGATACGCAGTATTTT.

V usage is TRBV5-6 and J usage is TRBJ1-1, with a weak D call TRBD1 (5 bases). The CDR3 extends over 15 amino acids. The ends were cut back, 3 bases at V and 0 bases at J, with 12 bases in the middle. Germline-derived CDR1 and CDR2 are SGHDT and YYEEEE. CDR3: CASSSPGRLNTEAFF. The CDR3, as DNA: TGTGCCAGCAGCTCCCCGGGACGCCTGAACACTGAAGCTTTCTTT.

The V gene is TRBV2, the J gene TRBJ2-7; the match to TRBD1 covers 8 bases. Germline CDR1 reads SNHLY; CDR2 reads FYNNEI. There are 14 residues in the CDR3. The V gene end was trimmed by 10 bases and the J gene end by 6 bases; junction bases not matched to a gene: 14. The CDR3 here is CATGTGTGFIEQYF. CDR3 bases: TGTGCCACCGGAACCGGGACAGGTTTCATCGAGCAGTACTTC.

This sequence joins TRBV2 and TRBJ2-5; no clear D gene. This CDR3 has 12 amino acids. Germline lookup yields CDR1 SNHLY and CDR2 FYNNEI. Trimming shortened V by 6 bases and J by 5 bases, and 10 bases separated the two germline ends. CDR3 DNA: TGTGCCAGCAGGACAAACGTGGAGACCCAGTACTTC. Protein: CASRTNVETQYF. Full variable domain (outside the CDR3, taken from reference TRBV2 and TRBJ2-5): EPEVTQTPSHQVTQMGQEVILRCVPISNHLYFYWYRQILGQKVEFLVSFYNNEISEKSEIFDDQFSVERPDGSNFTLKIRSTKLEDSAMYFCASRTNVETQYFGPGTRLLVL.

The rearrangement links TRBV5-8 to TRBJ1-1, with 8 bases aligning to TRBD1. The length of the CDR3 is 15 residues. The ends lost 2 bases at V and 4 bases at J; junction bases unmatched: 7. Germline loops: CDR1 SGHTS, CDR2 YDEGEE. The CDR3 spells CASSFPTGVSTEAFF. CDR3 nucleotides: TGTGCCAGCAGCTTCCCGACAGGGGTAAGCACTGAAGCTTTCTTT.

This rearrangement joins TRBV6-5 to TRBJ2-1; 12 nucleotides line up with TRBD1. V lost 5 bases, J lost 9 bases, and 5 bases stayed unmatched. Per germline, CDR1 MNHEY and CDR2 SVGAGI. This CDR3 is 14 amino acids long. CDR3 bases: TGTGCCAGCAGTCCTGGGACAGGGGGCCTTGAGCAGTTCTTC. Its protein product is CASSPGTGGLEQFF.

The chain uses TRBV30 and TRBJ1-6; D possibly corresponds to TRBD1 (6 bases). CDR3 length: 14 amino acids. Germline values: CDR1 GTSNPN, CDR2 SVGIG (reference sequence). V was shortened by 0 bases and J by 8 bases, with 11 bases between the two germline ends. The CDR3 nucleotides read TGTGCCTGGAGTGTTGCAGGGGACTATTCACCCCTCCACTTT. Protein: CAWSVAGDYSPLHF.

The chain links TRBV9 to TRBJ2-7, with TRBD1 matching 8 bases. Germline V CDR1 and CDR2: SGDLS, YYNGEE. The CDR3 spans 13 residues. V dropped 4 bases and J dropped 4; count of bases not matched to a gene: 4. The CDR3 DNA sequence: TGTGCCAGCAGCCCTGGACAGGGTTACGAGCAGTACTTC. It encodes CASSPGQGYEQYF.

V is TRBV6-1 and J is TRBJ1-5, with 9 bases matching TRBD1. Germline lookup yields CDR1 MNHNS and CDR2 SASEGT. Trimming at V came to 2 bases and at J to 2 bases, leaving 10 bases not matched to a gene. The CDR3 runs to 18 residues. The CDR3 sequence is CASSEFGTGIHGNQPQHF. CDR3 nucleotide sequence: TGTGCCAGCAGTGAATTTGGGACAGGGATCCATGGCAATCAGCCCCAGCATTTT.

V usage is TRBV5-6 and J usage is TRBJ1-2, with D unclear. The CDR3 is 17 amino acids. The V end lost 3 bases, the J end lost 4 bases, and 22 bases lay between the germline ends. From germline, CDR1 is SGHDT and CDR2 YYEEEE. The CDR3 here is CASSSDLGHTNFYGYTF. CDR3 sequence (DNA): TGTGCCAGCAGCTCCGATCTGGGCCACACAAACTTCTATGGCTACACCTTC.